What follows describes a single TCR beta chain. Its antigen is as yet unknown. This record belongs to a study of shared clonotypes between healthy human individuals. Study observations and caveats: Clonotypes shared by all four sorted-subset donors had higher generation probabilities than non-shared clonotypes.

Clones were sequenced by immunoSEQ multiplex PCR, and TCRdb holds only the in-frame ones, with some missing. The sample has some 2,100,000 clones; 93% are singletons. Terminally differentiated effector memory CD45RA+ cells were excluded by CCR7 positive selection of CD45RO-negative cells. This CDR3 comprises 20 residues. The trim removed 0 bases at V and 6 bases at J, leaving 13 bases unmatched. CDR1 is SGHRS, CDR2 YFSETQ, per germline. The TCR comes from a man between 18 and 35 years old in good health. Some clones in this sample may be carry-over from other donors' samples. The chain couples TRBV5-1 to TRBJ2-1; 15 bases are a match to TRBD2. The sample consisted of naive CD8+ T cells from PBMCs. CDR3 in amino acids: CASSLVGGLAGGRPGNEQFF. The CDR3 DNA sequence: TGCGCCAGCAGCTTGGTGGGTGGACTAGCGGGAGGGCGGCCCGGCAATGAGCAGTTCTTC.